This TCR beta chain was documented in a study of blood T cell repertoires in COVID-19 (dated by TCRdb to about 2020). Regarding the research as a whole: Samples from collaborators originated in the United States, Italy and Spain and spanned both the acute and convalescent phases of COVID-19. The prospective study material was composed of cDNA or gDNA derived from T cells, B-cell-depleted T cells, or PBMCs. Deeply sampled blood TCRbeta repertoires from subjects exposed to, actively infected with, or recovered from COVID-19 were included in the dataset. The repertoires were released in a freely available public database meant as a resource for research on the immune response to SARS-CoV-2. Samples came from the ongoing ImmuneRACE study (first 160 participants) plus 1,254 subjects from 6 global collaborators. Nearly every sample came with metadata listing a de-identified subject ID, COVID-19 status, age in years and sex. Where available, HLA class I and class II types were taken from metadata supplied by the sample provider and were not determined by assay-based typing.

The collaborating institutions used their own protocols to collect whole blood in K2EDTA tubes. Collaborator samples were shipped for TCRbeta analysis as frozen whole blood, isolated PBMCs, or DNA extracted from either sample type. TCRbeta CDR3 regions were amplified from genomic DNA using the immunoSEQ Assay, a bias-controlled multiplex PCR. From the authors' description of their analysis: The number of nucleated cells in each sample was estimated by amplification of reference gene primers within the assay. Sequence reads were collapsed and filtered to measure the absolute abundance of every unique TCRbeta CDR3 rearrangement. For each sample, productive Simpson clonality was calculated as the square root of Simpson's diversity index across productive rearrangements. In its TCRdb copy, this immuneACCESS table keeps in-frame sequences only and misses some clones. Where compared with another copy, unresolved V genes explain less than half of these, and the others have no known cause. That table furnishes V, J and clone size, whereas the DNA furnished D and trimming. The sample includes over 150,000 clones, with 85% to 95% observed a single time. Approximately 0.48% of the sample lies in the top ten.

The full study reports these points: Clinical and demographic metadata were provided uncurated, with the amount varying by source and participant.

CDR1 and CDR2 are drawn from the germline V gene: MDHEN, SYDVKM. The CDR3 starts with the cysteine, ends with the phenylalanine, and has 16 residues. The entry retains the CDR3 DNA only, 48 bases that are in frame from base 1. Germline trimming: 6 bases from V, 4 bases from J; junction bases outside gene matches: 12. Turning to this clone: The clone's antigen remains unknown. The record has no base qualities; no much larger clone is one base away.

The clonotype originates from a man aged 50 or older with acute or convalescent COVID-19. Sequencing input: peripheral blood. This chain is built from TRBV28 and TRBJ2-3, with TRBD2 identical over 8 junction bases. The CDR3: CASRSPGGRQPDTQYF. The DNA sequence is TGTGCCAGCAGGTCCCCTGGCGGGAGGCAGCCAGATACGCAGTATTTT.